This T cell receptor (beta chain) was captured in a study of T cell changes during pregnancy in multiple sclerosis. The data were produced by immunoSEQ multiplex PCR, yet TCRdb's version contains in-frame clones alone and is incomplete. Here the sample spans about 59,000 clones, 90% to 95% being singletons. Trimming cost V 4 bases and J 4 bases; bases outside gene matches: 5. The CDR3 covers 15 residues. Germline V gene data show CDR1 as SGDLS and CDR2 as YYNGEE. This rearrangement joins TRBV9 to TRBJ2-1, with 10 bases lining up with TRBD2. The sequence was collected from a female donor with multiple sclerosis, enrolled in a pregnancy study. Here the sequenced sample was peripheral blood, taken before pregnancy. CDR3 coding DNA: TGTGCCAGCAGCTCTAGCGGGGGATCATACAATGAGCAGTTCTTC. The encoded protein is CASSSSGGSYNEQFF.